The present entry profiles one T cell receptor beta chain with its context. Its antigen is not yet known. Within one base of it there is no much larger clone, and no base qualities were kept. The time point label of this sample denotes: around 25 months on ibrutinib. For TCR beta library preparation, 1.5 to 2 micrograms of genomic DNA were extracted from the cryopreserved PBMCs. Longitudinal blood samples from CLL patients on ibrutinib monotherapy underwent high-throughput TCR beta sequencing. The patients took part in an open-label, single-center phase 2 trial of ibrutinib monotherapy. The sample is drawn from a study of cytotoxic CD8 clonotypes in ibrutinib-treated CLL (TCRdb year 2021). At the level of the whole study: In this cohort, over 14 patients were treatment-naive and about a dozen were relapsed/refractory, while some 17 had unmutated IGHV. Partial responses were observed in roughly 25 patients and complete responses in 2; after a median follow-up of 68 months, remission was maintained in 15 or so patients and progression was observed in about twelve. Response samples were obtained after a median of 12 months of treatment, with a range of about 6 to 40 months. On average, each sample yielded about 250,000 productive templates and around 98,000 productive rearrangements. Longitudinal samples were obtainable from about 30% of the roughly 90 participants in the trial. Cryopreserved peripheral blood mononuclear cells were collected before treatment, at response, and at either disease progression or sustained remission. Patients were still on ibrutinib when every remission and progressive disease sample was collected. Paper-wide results and their limitations: At baseline, clonality was higher than in age-matched healthy donors and showed a strong correlation with circulating CD8+ T-cell counts. Public clonotypes were found to be uncommon and were observed to contract or remain stable during treatment; the increase in clonality was shown to reflect expansion of private clonotypes at ibrutinib response. Clonality increased at ibrutinib response, stayed stable in sustained remission, and fell back toward baseline at progression. Lymph node repertoires were not examined, and the timing of sampling was not matched between patients in sustained remission and those whose disease progressed.

A MiSeq instrument was used for deep resolution sequencing, which targeted depths ranging from 1 in 1 million up to 1 in 200,000 T cells, with coverage averaging 10x for each clonotype. TCR beta libraries were generated with the immunoSEQ hsTCRB Kit. Under the source paper's analysis protocol: Data were analyzed with ImmunoSEQ Data Assistant and ImmunoSEQ Analyzer, with V, D and J genes assigned per IMGT definitions. Clonality, which ranges from 0 to 1, was calculated by subtracting the normalized Shannon entropy of productive rearrangement frequencies from one. Only overrepresented clonotypes making up at least 0.05% of the repertoire of each patient were included in the public clonotype analysis. Approximately 14 age-matched healthy donor repertoires from immuneACCESS served as clonality controls. TCRdb re-hosts the immuneACCESS table, in-frame sequences only. Its copies lack some clones; in the studies checked, an unresolved V gene accounts for under half of them, and the cause for the rest is not known. That table is the source of V, J and clone size, and D and trimming were worked out from the DNA. The sample table shows around 140,000 clones, and 70% to 90% are seen once. The top ten clones comprise roughly 1.9% of the sample.

Including cysteine and phenylalanine, the CDR3 has 20 amino acids. Only CDR3 DNA is held: 60 bases, read in frame from base 1. V loses 1 base at its end and J loses 3 bases; junction bases beyond the gene matches: 19. CDR1 and CDR2 were assigned from the germline V gene as SGHVS and FQNEAQ. The clonotype comes from a human donor with chronic lymphocytic leukemia. This chain joins TRBV7-8 to TRBJ2-7, with 9 junctional bases fitting TRBD2. Sample: PBMCs, taken after 24 months of ibrutinib treatment. The CDR3 reads CASSLDFSAGGEVRDYEQYF. The base sequence is TGTGCCAGCAGCTTAGATTTTTCGGCGGGAGGGGAGGTCCGCGACTACGAGCAGTACTTC.